These T cell receptor beta chains were read from a single sample in a study of blood T cell repertoires in COVID-19. Libraries were prepared by immunoSEQ multiplex PCR; TCRdb keeps only in-frame clonotypes and omits some of them. The sample lists about 400,000 clones; 70% to 90% were seen once. Sequenced input: PBMCs or T cells enriched from blood (not recorded which). These receptors originate from a woman in her thirties or forties with acute COVID-19. CDR3s include the opening cysteine and the closing phenylalanine or tryptophan. D genes are given only for firm matches. Expanded clones are given a class, and other clones once, few, many or no size at all.

d_gene: TRBD1; v_gene: TRBV3-1/TRBV3-2; j_gene: TRBJ1-4; abundance: .; CDR3aa: CASSQPKTGGGEKLFF; CDR3nt: TGTGCCAGCAGCCAACCCAAGACAGGGGGCGGTGAAAAACTGTTTTTT
d_gene: .; v_gene: TRBV4-1; j_gene: TRBJ1-2; abundance: .; CDR3aa: CASGTGYGYTF; CDR3nt: TGCGCCAGCGGAACGGGCTATGGCTACACCTTC
d_gene: .; v_gene: TRBV5-6; j_gene: TRBJ1-2; abundance: .; CDR3aa: CASSLDGRPLNYGYTF; CDR3nt: TGTGCCAGCAGCTTGGATGGCAGGCCCTTAAACTATGGCTACACCTTC
d_gene: .; v_gene: TRBV30; j_gene: TRBJ1-6; abundance: many; CDR3aa: CAWSHRELGMNSPLHF; CDR3nt: TGTGCCTGGAGTCACAGGGAGTTGGGGATGAATTCACCCCTCCACTTT
d_gene: TRBD1; v_gene: TRBV19; j_gene: TRBJ1-2; abundance: once; CDR3aa: CASSMQTGGYGYTF; CDR3nt: TGTGCCAGTAGTATGCAGACAGGGGGCTATGGCTACACCTTC
d_gene: .; v_gene: TRBV3-1/TRBV3-2; j_gene: TRBJ1-3; abundance: .; CDR3aa: CASSPGGTIYF; CDR3nt: TGTGCCAGCAGCCCAGGTGGCACCATATATTTT
d_gene: .; v_gene: TRBV11-2; j_gene: TRBJ1-1; abundance: .; CDR3aa: CASSLEGVGPEAFF; CDR3nt: TGTGCCAGCAGCTTAGAAGGGGTAGGCCCTGAAGCTTTCTTT
d_gene: TRBD2; v_gene: TRBV12-5; j_gene: TRBJ2-7; abundance: .; CDR3aa: CASGLGRLAEEQYF; CDR3nt: TGTGCTAGTGGTTTGGGGCGACTAGCGGAAGAGCAGTACTTC
d_gene: TRBD1; v_gene: TRBV5-8; j_gene: TRBJ1-6; abundance: once; CDR3aa: CASGKQGAFNSPLHF; CDR3nt: TGTGCCAGCGGAAAACAGGGGGCTTTTAATTCACCCCTCCACTTT
d_gene: .; v_gene: TRBV5-4; j_gene: TRBJ2-1; abundance: .; CDR3aa: CASTHHPQTRDEQFF; CDR3nt: TGTGCCAGCACCCACCACCCGCAAACACGGGATGAGCAGTTCTTC
d_gene: .; v_gene: TRBV7-2; j_gene: TRBJ1-4; abundance: .; CDR3aa: CASSSRGSMVEKLFF; CDR3nt: TGTGCCAGCAGCTCCCGAGGCTCAATGGTTGAAAAACTGTTTTTT
d_gene: .; v_gene: TRBV6-6; j_gene: TRBJ2-5; abundance: .; CDR3aa: CASSYSPETQYF; CDR3nt: TGTGCCAGCAGTTACTCCCCGGAGACCCAGTACTTC
d_gene: .; v_gene: TRBV19; j_gene: TRBJ2-5; abundance: few; CDR3aa: CASSTGFQETQYF; CDR3nt: TGTGCCAGTAGCACAGGTTTCCAAGAGACCCAGTACTTC
d_gene: TRBD1; v_gene: TRBV5-1; j_gene: TRBJ1-1; abundance: .; CDR3aa: CASSLVTGGEDEAFF; CDR3nt: TGCGCCAGCAGCTTGGTAACAGGGGGAGAAGATGAAGCTTTCTTT
d_gene: .; v_gene: TRBV10-3; j_gene: TRBJ1-4; abundance: .; CDR3aa: CAISVGVGEKLFF; CDR3nt: TGTGCCATCAGCGTAGGGGTTGGGGAAAAACTGTTTTTT
d_gene: TRBD2; v_gene: TRBV3-1/TRBV3-2; j_gene: TRBJ2-7; abundance: .; CDR3aa: CASSLAGELYEQYF; CDR3nt: TGTGCCAGCAGCCTAGCGGGGGAGCTCTACGAGCAGTACTTC
d_gene: .; v_gene: TRBV5-1; j_gene: TRBJ2-2; abundance: .; CDR3aa: CASSSSGLPFGDTGELFF; CDR3nt: TGCGCCAGCAGCTCTTCGGGACTCCCCTTCGGGGACACCGGGGAGCTGTTTTTT
d_gene: .; v_gene: TRBV19; j_gene: TRBJ1-3; abundance: once; CDR3aa: CASSIVRGLSSGNTIYF; CDR3nt: TGTGCCAGTAGTATTGTGCGGGGGTTAAGCTCTGGAAACACCATATATTTT
d_gene: TRBD1; v_gene: TRBV5-8; j_gene: TRBJ2-5; abundance: .; CDR3aa: CASSLGSGGDKETQYF; CDR3nt: TGTGCCAGCAGCTTGGGATCAGGGGGCGATAAAGAGACCCAGTACTTC
d_gene: TRBD2; v_gene: TRBV27; j_gene: TRBJ2-1; abundance: .; CDR3aa: CASSFLSGGPGANEQFF; CDR3nt: TGTGCCAGCAGTTTCCTTAGCGGGGGGCCGGGGGCAAATGAGCAGTTCTTC
d_gene: .; v_gene: TRBV29-1; j_gene: TRBJ1-1; abundance: .; CDR3aa: CSVEDFDNLEAFF; CDR3nt: TGCAGCGTTGAAGATTTTGACAATTTAGAAGCTTTCTTT
d_gene: TRBD1; v_gene: TRBV11-2; j_gene: TRBJ1-6; abundance: .; CDR3aa: CASSLTGGGESPLHF; CDR3nt: TGTGCCAGCAGCTTGACAGGGGGTGGGGAATCACCCCTCCACTTT